The T cell receptor beta chain described here comes from a study of blood T cell repertoires in COVID-19. Study-level information: Sites in the United States, Italy and Spain provided acute and convalescent COVID-19 samples. PBMCs, B-cell-depleted T cells, or T cells were the source of the cDNA or gDNA that made up the material.

In the source study's methods: Amplifying reference gene primers gave estimates of nucleated cell counts. Method: immunoSEQ multiplex PCR; TCRdb's copy keeps in-frame clones and lacks some. V and J calls and clone size are given by that table; D and trimming were obtained from the DNA. The sample has a few hundred thousand clones; 70% to 90% are singletons. The CDR3 runs to 17 residues. CDR1 and CDR2 from the germline V gene are SGHTA and FQGNSA. The V and J ends lost 5 bases and 2 bases, in that order; junction bases with no gene match: 6. The rearrangement links TRBV7-2 to TRBJ2-1, with 13 bases that match TRBD2. What was sequenced was peripheral blood. The origin of this receptor is a woman between 50 and 59 years old with active or convalescent COVID-19. CDR3 bases: TGTGCCAGCAGCCATAGACTAGCGGGGGGAACCTACAATGAGCAGTTCTTC. It translates to CASSHRLAGGTYNEQFF.